Listed below are T cell receptor beta chains from one sample, sequenced in a study of shared clonotypes between healthy human individuals. Here immunoSEQ multiplex PCR was the method, and the copy in TCRdb shows in-frame clones only, minus some. The profile shows approximately 1.9 million clones, over 85% of them singletons. The sample comprised naive CD8+ T cells from PBMCs. The receptor set was obtained from a man in his late teens or twenties in good health. Some clones in this sample may be carry-over from other donors' samples. CDR3s include the opening cysteine and the closing phenylalanine or tryptophan. The order of the fields is clone size, D gene, J gene, V gene, CDR3 length, CDR3 protein, CDR3 DNA. The D gene is left open where the match is weak. Clone size appears in some rows only: once, few, many, or a class for an expanded clone.

clone size: once; D gene: TRBD2; J gene: TRBJ2-2; V gene: TRBV6-5; CDR3 length: 15; CDR3 protein: CASSYRGSPTGELFF; CDR3 DNA: TGTGCCAGCAGTTACCGCGGGAGTCCCACCGGGGAGCTGTTTTTT
clone size: NA; D gene: NA; J gene: TRBJ2-2; V gene: TRBV28; CDR3 length: 14; CDR3 protein: CASSPLRESGELFF; CDR3 DNA: TGTGCCAGCAGTCCCCTCAGGGAATCCGGGGAGCTGTTTTTT
clone size: NA; D gene: NA; J gene: TRBJ1-2; V gene: TRBV25-1; CDR3 length: 16; CDR3 protein: CASSDTYPAGTIGYTF; CDR3 DNA: TGTGCCAGCAGTGATACCTACCCCGCCGGGACTATAGGCTACACCTTC
clone size: NA; D gene: NA; J gene: TRBJ1-5; V gene: TRBV6-6; CDR3 length: 16; CDR3 protein: CASSYAARKSNQPQHF; CDR3 DNA: TGTGCCAGCAGTTACGCTGCGAGGAAGAGCAATCAGCCCCAGCATTTT
clone size: NA; D gene: NA; J gene: TRBJ2-7; V gene: TRBV27; CDR3 length: 13; CDR3 protein: CASSLFQAYEQYF; CDR3 DNA: TGTGCCAGCAGTTTATTCCAGGCCTACGAGCAGTACTTC
clone size: NA; D gene: NA; J gene: TRBJ2-2; V gene: TRBV19; CDR3 length: 15; CDR3 protein: CASSSWLQPTGELFF; CDR3 DNA: TGTGCCAGTAGTAGCTGGTTACAGCCTACCGGGGAGCTGTTTTTT
clone size: NA; D gene: NA; J gene: TRBJ1-2; V gene: TRBV27; CDR3 length: 16; CDR3 protein: CASSLKTSPLNYGYTF; CDR3 DNA: TGTGCCAGCAGTTTAAAGACCTCGCCCTTGAACTATGGCTACACCTTC
clone size: NA; D gene: NA; J gene: TRBJ1-5; V gene: TRBV4-1; CDR3 length: 14; CDR3 protein: CASSGRTVNQPQHF; CDR3 DNA: TGCGCCAGCAGCGGGAGGACAGTAAATCAGCCCCAGCATTTT
clone size: NA; D gene: NA; J gene: TRBJ1-1; V gene: TRBV7-8; CDR3 length: 13; CDR3 protein: CASSLAKNTEAFF; CDR3 DNA: TGTGCCAGCAGCTTAGCAAAGAACACTGAAGCTTTCTTT
clone size: once; D gene: NA; J gene: TRBJ1-5; V gene: TRBV7-9; CDR3 length: 14; CDR3 protein: CASRQDGLNQPQHF; CDR3 DNA: TGTGCCAGCAGACAGGACGGACTAAATCAGCCCCAGCATTTT
clone size: NA; D gene: TRBD2; J gene: TRBJ2-3; V gene: TRBV7-3; CDR3 length: 14; CDR3 protein: CASGYSGRTDTQYF; CDR3 DNA: TGTGCCAGCGGTTATAGCGGGAGAACAGATACGCAGTATTTT